Below are 21 T cell receptor beta chains sequenced from a single sample in a study of cytomegalovirus exposure and HLA in healthy donors. PCR was performed using 60 Vbeta and 13 Jbeta primers. Sequenced by immunoSEQ multiplex PCR; TCRdb stores in-frame clones only, minus some. The sample records over 150,000 clones, 80% being singletons. Specimen: PBMCs. Receptors were obtained from a man aged 25-45 years in good health and CMV-seronegative.

This clone was detected a few times. The chain links TRBV6-1 to TRBJ1-5; the D is unclear. Germline lookup yields CDR1 MNHNS and CDR2 SASEGT. The CDR3 covers 14 residues. V was shortened by 5 bases and J by 0 bases, with 8 bases between the two germline ends. The chain's CDR3 is CASSSSYSNQPQHF. CDR3 nucleotides: TGTGCCAGCAGTTCCAGTTATAGCAATCAGCCCCAGCATTTT.

For the CDR3, the DNA is TGTGCCAGCAGCGTAGCTACTGGAAACACCATATATTTT. Its protein is CASSVATGNTIYF. The chain joins TRBV9 to TRBJ1-3; D unresolved. Germline CDR1 is SGDLS and CDR2 is YYNGEE. The CDR3 is 13 residues long. Between the trimmed V and J ends, which lost 0 bases and 2 bases, there was a span of 3 bases. Full variable domain (rest looked up from reference TRBV9 and TRBJ1-3): DSGVTQTPKHLITATGQRVTLRCSPRSGDLSVYWYQQSLDQGLQFLIQYYNGEERAKGNILERFSAQQFPDLHSELNLSSLELGDSALYFCASSVATGNTIYFGEGSWLTVV.

The rearrangement uses TRBV6-5 and TRBJ2-1, with 9 bases matching TRBD1. The length of the CDR3 is 15 residues. V was pared by 4 bases and J by 1 base, with 2 bases of the junction left unmatched. The germline V gene encodes CDR1 MNHEY and CDR2 SVGAGI. The CDR3 nucleotides are TGTGCCAGCAGTTCGGACAGGGGATCCTACAATGAGCAGTTCTTC. It is translated as CASSSDRGSYNEQFF.

V and J are TRBV7-2 and TRBJ1-2; a possible D gene is TRBD1 (5 bases). Trimming left V 4 bases short and J 7 bases short, with 22 bases between. The CDR3 runs 16 residues. Germline V gene lookup returns CDR1 SGHTA and CDR2 FQGNSA. CDR3 sequence (DNA): TGTGCCAGCAGCTCATCTCTCCCGCGGGGGGTTGGTGGCTACACCTTC. Its protein is CASSSSLPRGVGGYTF.

In this sample, this clone turned up a few times. The chain's CDR3 is CAQGARGGTGELFF. In DNA form, the CDR3 reads TGTGCTCAAGGAGCGCGTGGGGGGACCGGGGAGCTGTTTTTT. The chain links TRBV30 to TRBJ2-2, with D maybe TRBD2 (6 bases). CDR1 and CDR2 from the germline V gene are GTSNPN and SVGIG (reference sequence). This CDR3 contains 14 residues.

This clone was observed a handful of times. This chain joins TRBV6-5 and TRBJ1-2; 9 bases fit TRBD1. With V trimmed by 5 bases and J by 8 bases, 9 bases remained unmatched. The CDR3 contains 14 residues. Germline-derived CDR1 and CDR2 are MNHEY and SVGAGI. In nucleotides, the CDR3 is TGTGCCAGCAGTGGACAGGGGTATTTCGGGGGCTACACCTTC. Protein sequence: CASSGQGYFGGYTF.

The count of this clone is one. This rearrangement joins TRBV7-6 to TRBJ2-5; 11 positions match TRBD1. Germline CDR1 and CDR2: SGHVS and FNYEAQ. The junction had 5 bases not matched to a gene; V was cut back by 2 bases and J by 6 bases. The CDR3 contains 15 residues. DNA of the CDR3: TGTGCCAGCAGCTTACCGGACAGGGGGCGAAAGACCCAGTACTTC. As protein: CASSLPDRGRKTQYF.

The rearrangement uses TRBV5-1 and TRBJ2-3; 9 nucleotides match TRBD1. Trimming removed 5 bases from V and 3 bases from J; junction bases left unmatched: 7. CDR1 and CDR2 from the germline V gene are SGHRS and YFSETQ. This CDR3 spans 15 amino acids. CDR3 sequence (DNA): TGCGCCAGCAGAAACCGGGACAGGGTAACAGATACGCAGTATTTT. It yields the protein CASRNRDRVTDTQYF.

This chain links TRBV5-6 with TRBJ2-1, with 16 bases lining up with TRBD2. From germline, CDR1 is SGHDT and CDR2 YYEEEE. Unmatched junction bases numbered 7, after V lost 4 bases and J lost 9 bases. The CDR3 spans 16 residues. CDR3 in DNA: TGTGCCAGCAGCGGGACTAGCGGGAGGGCCTTTGGTGAGCAGTTCTTC. Translated: CASSGTSGRAFGEQFF.

The chain carries TRBV15 and TRBJ2-7; 7 nucleotides agree with TRBD1. V lost 4 bases, J lost 4 bases, and 4 bases stayed unmatched. The CDR3 sequence is 13 residues long. The V gene's germline CDR1 is LNHNV and CDR2 YYDKDF (reference sequence). The CDR3 sequence is CATSIGTAYEQYF. In nucleotides, the CDR3 is TGTGCCACCAGCATTGGGACAGCTTACGAGCAGTACTTC.

The chain links TRBV7-8 to TRBJ2-6; D is uncertain. This CDR3 has 16 amino acids. Looked up from germline, CDR1 is SGHVS and CDR2 is FQNEAQ. The V end lost 8 bases, the J end lost 0 bases, and 14 bases lay between the germline ends. CDR3 amino acids: CASPAYGDSGANVLTF. CDR3 coding DNA: TGTGCCAGCCCCGCCTATGGAGACTCTGGGGCCAACGTCCTGACTTTC.

This sequence joins TRBV4-3 and TRBJ2-3; TRBD1 matches 10 bases. Germline V gives CDR1 LGHNA, CDR2 YSLEER. The CDR3 totals 17 residues. Trimming cost V 0 bases and J 2 bases; bases outside gene matches: 5. CDR3 in amino acids: CASSQDQGTGDTDTQYF. The CDR3 DNA reads as TGCGCCAGCAGCCAAGATCAGGGGACAGGGGACACAGATACGCAGTATTTT.

The chain has TRBV6-5 and TRBJ1-5, with TRBD1 matching over 7 bases. The germline V gene encodes CDR1 MNHEY and CDR2 SVGAGI. This CDR3 has 14 amino acids. V shed 2 bases and J 5 bases; nucleotides not matched to a gene: 3. CDR3 coding DNA: TGTGCCAGCAGTTACCGGCAGGGGGATCAGCCCCAGCATTTT. It codes for CASSYRQGDQPQHF.

The chain carries TRBV4-2 and TRBJ2-5; TRBD2 is a possible D gene (5 bases). CDR1 and CDR2 (germline): LGHNA, YNFKEQ. The CDR3 contains 14 residues. V lost 0 bases and J 5 bases, leaving 10 bases between the germline ends. The CDR3: CASSQEATGETQYF. CDR3 coding DNA: TGTGCCAGCAGCCAAGAGGCCACGGGGGAGACCCAGTACTTC.

This clone was detected once. The chain uses TRBV19 and TRBJ1-1; maybe TRBD1 (6 bases). Per the germline V gene, CDR1 is LNHDA and CDR2 is SQIVND (reference sequence). V gave up 10 bases and J gave up 4 bases, with 22 bases separating them. This CDR3 is built from 15 residues. In DNA form, the CDR3 reads TGTGCCACCCAACCGAAGGGGGAATTGAGCACTGAAGCTTTCTTT. Translation gives CATQPKGELSTEAFF.

This clone came up once. CDR3 residues: CASSWTGGGEQFF. The CDR3, as DNA: TGTGCCAGCAGTTGGACCGGGGGAGGAGAGCAGTTCTTC. The chain links TRBV6-5 to TRBJ2-1; tentative D call: TRBD2 (6 bases). Trimming took 4 bases from V and 10 from J, leaving 14 bases between them. The germline V gene has CDR1 MNHEY and CDR2 SVGAGI. This CDR3 is 13 amino acids long.

This clone was seen once. V usage is TRBV7-8 and J usage is TRBJ1-2, with 8 bases identical to TRBD1. J was trimmed by 4 bases and V by 1 base; bases with no gene match: 5. This CDR3 comprises 15 residues. In germline, CDR1 is SGHVS, CDR2 FQNEAQ. The DNA of the CDR3 is TGTGCCAGCAGCTTAGGTGGGGGGACAGGCTATGGCTACACCTTC. This gives the protein CASSLGGGTGYGYTF.

This chain joins TRBV28 and TRBJ1-1; maybe TRBD1 (5 bases). Germline V gives CDR1 MDHEN, CDR2 SYDVKM. The CDR3 totals 13 residues. V was cut by 4 bases and J by 7 bases, with 13 bases left in between. The CDR3 protein is CASSSPGGVEAFF. In DNA form, the CDR3 reads TGTGCCAGCAGTTCCCCGGGGGGGGTTGAAGCTTTCTTT.

This chain connects TRBV7-2 to TRBJ2-7; tentatively, D is TRBD2 (6 bases). V lost 5 bases and J 3 bases, leaving 17 bases between the germline ends. The CDR3 has 15 amino acids. Germline values: CDR1 SGHTA, CDR2 FQGNSA. The CDR3 here is CASSPSGGTGYEQYF. CDR3 DNA: TGTGCCAGCAGCCCGAGTGGGGGGACGGGCTACGAGCAGTACTTC.

V usage is TRBV5-6 and J usage is TRBJ2-5, with 8 nucleotides matching TRBD1. The ends lost 4 bases at V and 2 bases at J; junction bases unmatched: 4. The V gene's germline CDR1 is SGHDT and CDR2 YYEEEE. CDR3 length: 14 residues. CDR3 loop: CASSLTGEQETQYF. CDR3 DNA: TGTGCCAGCAGCCTGACAGGGGAACAAGAGACCCAGTACTTC.

This clone showed up just once. The rearrangement links TRBV5-1 to TRBJ2-1; TRBD2 matches 8 bases. The germline V gene encodes CDR1 SGHRS and CDR2 YFSETQ. This CDR3 is 14 amino acids long. V was pared by 1 base and J by 10 bases, with 7 bases of the junction left unmatched. The DNA of the CDR3 is TGCGCCAGCAGCTTGCCTAGCGGGTTAGGGGAGCAGTTCTTC. Protein: CASSLPSGLGEQFF.